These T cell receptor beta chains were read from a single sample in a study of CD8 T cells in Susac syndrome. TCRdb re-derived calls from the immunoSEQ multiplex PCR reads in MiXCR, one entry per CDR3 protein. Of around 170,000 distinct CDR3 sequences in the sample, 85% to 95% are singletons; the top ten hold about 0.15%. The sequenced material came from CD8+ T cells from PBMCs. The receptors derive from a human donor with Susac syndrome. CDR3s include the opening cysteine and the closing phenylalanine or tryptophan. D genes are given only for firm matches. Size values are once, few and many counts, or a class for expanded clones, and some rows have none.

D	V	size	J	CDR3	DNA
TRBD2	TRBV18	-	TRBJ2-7	CASSAPLAGSYEQYF	TGTGCCAGCTCAGCCCCGCTAGCGGGGTCCTACGAGCAGTACTTC
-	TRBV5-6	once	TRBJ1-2	CASSLIDGTNYGYTF	TGTGCCAGCAGCTTGATAGACGGAACTAACTATGGCTACACCTTC
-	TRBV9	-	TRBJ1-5	CASSEDTISNQPQHF	TGTGCCAGCAGCGAAGATACTATTAGCAATCAGCCCCAGCATTTT
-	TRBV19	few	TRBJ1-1	CASSIGGGVGTEAFF	TGTGCCAGTAGTATTGGAGGCGGGGTCGGCACTGAAGCTTTCTTT
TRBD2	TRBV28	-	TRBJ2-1	CASSFLSSGKNEQFF	TGTGCCAGCAGTTTTTTGTCTAGCGGGAAGAATGAGCAGTTCTTC
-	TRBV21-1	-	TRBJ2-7	CASSKAGTGGLQYF	TGTGCCAGCAGCAAAGCTGGGACAGGGGGCTTGCAGTACTTC
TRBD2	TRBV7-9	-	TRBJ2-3	CASFLAGGSDTQYF	TGTGCCTCGTTTCTAGCGGGGGGTTCAGATACGCAGTATTTT
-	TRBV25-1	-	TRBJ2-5	CASSPGIETQYF	TGTGCCAGCAGCCCGGGAATTGAGACCCAGTACTTC
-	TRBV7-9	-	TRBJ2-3	CASSLVSTRDTQYF	TGTGCCAGCAGCTTAGTGTCTACTAGAGATACGCAGTATTTT
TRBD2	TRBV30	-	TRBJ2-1	CAWSLDGGDLSYNEQFF	TGTGCCTGGAGTTTGGACGGGGGGGATCTGTCCTACAATGAGCAGTTCTTC
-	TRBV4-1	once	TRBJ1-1	CASSQAPNTEAFF	TGCGCCAGCAGCCAAGCGCCGAACACTGAAGCTTTCTTT
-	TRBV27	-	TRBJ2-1	CASSLFVEGEQFF	TGTGCCAGCAGTTTATTTGTTGAGGGGGAGCAGTTCTTC
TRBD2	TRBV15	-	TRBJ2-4	CATSRENSGGKNIQYF	TGTGCCACCAGCAGAGAAAATAGCGGGGGCAAAAACATTCAGTACTTC
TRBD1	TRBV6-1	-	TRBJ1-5	CASLGGTGNQPQHF	TGTGCCAGCCTGGGGGGGACAGGCAATCAGCCCCAGCATTTT
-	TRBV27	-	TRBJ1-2	CASSSPSEDFYGYTF	TGTGCCAGCAGCTCTCCTTCGGAGGACTTCTATGGCTACACCTTC
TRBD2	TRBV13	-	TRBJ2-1	CASSLLNGLGVLNEQFF	TGTGCCAGCAGCTTACTCAACGGACTAGGAGTCCTCAATGAGCAGTTCTTC
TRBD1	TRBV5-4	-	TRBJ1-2	CASSLRDSPFYGYTF	TGTGCCAGCAGCTTACGGGACAGCCCATTCTATGGCTACACCTTC
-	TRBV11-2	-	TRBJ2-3	CASSPRLGELVSSTDTQYF	TGTGCCAGCAGCCCCCGACTGGGCGAGCTAGTCTCTAGCACAGATACGCAGTATTTT
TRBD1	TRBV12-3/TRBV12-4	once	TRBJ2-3	CASSLPGGEGTDTQYF	TGTGCCAGCTCTCTACCAGGGGGTGAAGGCACAGATACGCAGTATTTT
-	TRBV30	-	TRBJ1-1	CAWSIANTEAFF	TGTGCCTGGAGTATTGCGAACACTGAAGCTTTCTTT
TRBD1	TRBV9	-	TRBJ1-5	CASSVGGGGGQPQHF	TGTGCCAGCAGCGTAGGGGGAGGGGGCGGTCAGCCCCAGCATTTT
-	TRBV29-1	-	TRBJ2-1	CSVEEGEQFF	TGCAGCGTTGAGGAAGGTGAGCAGTTCTTC
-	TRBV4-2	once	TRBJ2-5	CASSQDTGETQYF	TGTGCCAGCAGCCAAGATACGGGGGAGACCCAGTACTTC
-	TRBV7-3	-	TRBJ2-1	CASSLNSFDEQFF	TGTGCCAGCAGCTTAAATAGCTTCGATGAGCAGTTCTTC
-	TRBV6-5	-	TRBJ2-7	CASSADSPYEQYF	TGTGCCAGCAGTGCAGACAGCCCCTACGAGCAGTACTTC
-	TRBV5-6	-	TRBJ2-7	CASSSINSYEQYF	TGTGCCAGCTCCAGCATTAACTCCTACGAGCAGTACTTC
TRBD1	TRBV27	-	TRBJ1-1	CASSLKTGGTEAFF	TGTGCCAGCAGTTTAAAAACAGGGGGCACTGAAGCTTTCTTT
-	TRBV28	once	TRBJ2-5	CASSRGYLQETQYF	TGTGCCAGCAGTAGGGGATACCTCCAAGAGACCCAGTACTTC
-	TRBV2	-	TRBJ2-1	CATLERTLSYNEQFF	TGTGCCACTCTTGAAAGGACTCTCTCCTACAATGAGCAGTTCTTC
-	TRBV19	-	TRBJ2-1	CASSGGLNEQFF	TGTGCCAGTAGTGGGGGATTGAATGAGCAGTTCTTC
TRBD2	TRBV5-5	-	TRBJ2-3	CASSLVSAGATQYF	TGTGCCAGCAGCTTGGTGTCAGCGGGAGCCACGCAGTATTTT
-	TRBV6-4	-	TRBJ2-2	CASRPEGGTNTGELFF	TGTGCCAGTCGGCCCGAGGGCGGAACGAACACCGGGGAGCTGTTTTTT
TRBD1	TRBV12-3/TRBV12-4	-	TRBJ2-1	CASRPLTGARYNEQFF	TGTGCCAGCAGACCTTTGACAGGGGCCCGCTACAATGAGCAGTTCTTC
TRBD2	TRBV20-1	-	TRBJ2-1	CSLLGSGIYNEQFF	TGCAGCCTCCTGGGTAGCGGGATTTACAATGAGCAGTTCTTC
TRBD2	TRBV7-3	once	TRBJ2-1	CASSLTQSSGLNEQFF	TGTGCCAGCAGCTTAACGCAGTCTAGCGGGCTCAATGAGCAGTTCTTC
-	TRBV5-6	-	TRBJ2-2	CASSPVGGTGELFF	TGTGCCAGCAGCCCCGTTGGGGGCACCGGGGAGCTGTTTTTT
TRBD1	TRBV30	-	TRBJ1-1	CAWSVGGTKAFF	TGTGCCTGGAGTGTAGGGGGCACCAAAGCTTTCTTT
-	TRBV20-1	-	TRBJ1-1	CSARVPGWDTEAFF	TGCAGTGCTAGAGTGCCAGGGTGGGACACTGAAGCTTTCTTT
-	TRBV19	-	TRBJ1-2	CASSPWGNGYTF	TGTGCCAGTAGTCCCTGGGGGAATGGCTACACCTTC
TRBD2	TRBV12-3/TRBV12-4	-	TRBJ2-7	CASSRLAGSSYEQYF	TGTGCCAGCAGTCGACTAGCGGGGAGCTCCTACGAGCAGTACTTC
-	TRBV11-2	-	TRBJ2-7	CASSHRAYEQYF	TGTGCCAGCAGCCACAGGGCCTACGAGCAGTACTTC
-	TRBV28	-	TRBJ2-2	CASSFVVGTGELFF	TGTGCCAGCAGTTTTGTTGTTGGGACCGGGGAGCTGTTTTTT
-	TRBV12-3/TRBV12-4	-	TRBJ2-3	CASSLIGSSTDTQYF	TGTGCCAGCAGTTTAATTGGGTCCAGCACAGATACGCAGTATTTT
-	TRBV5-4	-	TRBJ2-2	CASSLDPTGELFF	TGTGCCAGCAGCTTGGACCCCACCGGGGAGCTGTTTTTT
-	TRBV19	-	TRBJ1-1	CASIKRKAFF	TGTGCCAGTATCAAGCGGAAAGCTTTCTTT
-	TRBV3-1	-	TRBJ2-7	CASSQGFLTYEQYF	TGTGCCAGCAGCCAAGGTTTCTTGACCTACGAGCAGTACTTC
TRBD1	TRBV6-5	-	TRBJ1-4	CASSYGRDSHGKLFF	TGTGCCAGCAGTTACGGAAGGGACAGCCATGGAAAACTGTTTTTT
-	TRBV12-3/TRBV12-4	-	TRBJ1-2	CASSFGGAMTLYGYTF	TGTGCCAGCAGTTTTGGGGGAGCCATGACCCTCTATGGCTACACCTTC
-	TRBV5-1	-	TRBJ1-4	CASSLEGLRLRTNEKLFF	TGCGCCAGCAGCTTGGAGGGGCTCCGATTAAGGACTAATGAAAAACTGTTTTTT
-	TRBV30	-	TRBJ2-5	CAWTRGHSPLETQYF	TGTGCCTGGACCAGGGGACATTCACCGCTGGAGACCCAGTACTTC
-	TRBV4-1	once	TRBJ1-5	CASSHLPGQNSNQPQHF	TGCGCCAGCAGCCATCTCCCGGGACAAAATAGCAATCAGCCCCAGCATTTT
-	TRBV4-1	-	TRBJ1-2	CASSQDRGTLIHGYTF	TGCGCCAGCAGCCAAGATAGGGGGACATTGATTCATGGCTACACCTTC
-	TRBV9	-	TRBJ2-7	CASSVEGTDHEQYF	TGTGCCAGCAGCGTAGAAGGAACAGACCACGAGCAGTACTTC
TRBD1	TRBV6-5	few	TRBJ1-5	CASSWGQGGNQPQHF	TGTGCCAGCAGTTGGGGACAGGGTGGCAATCAGCCCCAGCATTTT
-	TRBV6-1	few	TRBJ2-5	CASSENQGRETQYF	TGTGCCAGCAGTGAGAACCAGGGCCGAGAGACCCAGTACTTC